What follows are 9 T cell receptor beta chains derived from one specimen sequenced in a study of blood T cell repertoires in COVID-19. Using immunoSEQ multiplex PCR, the repertoire was profiled, and TCRdb retains in-frame clones only, with some absent. The sample lists 250,000 to 350,000 clones, roughly 86% occurring once. Sequencing input: peripheral blood. The receptors derive from a woman in her 30s with COVID-19, enrolled during active disease.

This clone was picked up one time. This rearrangement joins TRBV6-2 or TRBV6-3 to TRBJ1-1, with TRBD1 identical over 7 bases. The CDR3 length is 14 residues. CDR1 MNHEY and CDR2 SVGEGT come from the germline V gene. The trim removed 0 bases at V and 7 bases at J, leaving 5 bases unmatched. CDR3 sequence (DNA): TGTGCCAGCAGTTACTCTAGGGGGCAGAGTGAAGCTTTCTTT. It codes for CASSYSRGQSEAFF.

The chain combines TRBV2 with TRBJ1-2; D not resolved. Germline V CDR1 and CDR2: SNHLY, FYNNEI. There are 13 residues in the CDR3. V was pared by 6 bases and J by 7 bases, with 15 bases between. CDR3 amino acids: CASSIGSMVGYTF. DNA for the CDR3: TGTGCCAGCAGCATAGGGAGCATGGTTGGCTACACCTTC. Drawing the rest from reference TRBV2 and TRBJ1-2, the complete variable domain is EPEVTQTPSHQVTQMGQEVILRCVPISNHLYFYWYRQILGQKVEFLVSFYNNEISEKSEIFDDQFSVERPDGSNFTLKIRSTKLEDSAMYFCASSIGSMVGYTFGSGTRLTVV.

The chain couples TRBV6-5 to TRBJ2-1, with 9 bases fitting TRBD2. The CDR3 length is 14 residues. Trimming at V came to 7 bases and at J to 3 bases, leaving 4 bases not matched to a gene. Per germline, CDR1 MNHEY and CDR2 SVGAGI. The CDR3 region is CASMAGGVYNEQFF. The CDR3 nucleotides read TGTGCCAGCATGGCGGGAGGGGTCTACAATGAGCAGTTCTTC.

This rearrangement joins TRBV27 to TRBJ1-5; no firm D call. Per the germline V gene, CDR1 is MNHEY and CDR2 is SMNVEV (reference sequence). Trimming took 6 bases from V and 2 from J, leaving 11 bases between them. The CDR3 consists of 14 residues. CDR3 DNA sequence: TGTGCCAGCAGCCACAGTGTGGGCAATCAGCCCCAGCATTTT. Amino acid sequence: CASSHSVGNQPQHF.

As DNA, the CDR3 is TGTGCCACCTCCGCGGGACAGGGTTTAGAGACCCAGTACTTC. Its protein product is CATSAGQGLETQYF. This chain connects TRBV24-1 to TRBJ2-5; TRBD1 agrees at 9 bases. With V trimmed by 9 bases and J by 4 bases, 8 bases remained unmatched. The CDR3 is made up of 14 amino acids. Germline V gene sequence: CDR1 KGHDR, CDR2 SFDVKD.

This chain links TRBV7-2 with TRBJ1-1; maybe TRBD1 (5 bases). CDR1 and CDR2 (germline): SGHTA, FQGNSA. V was pared by 5 bases and J by 0 bases, with 10 bases between. This CDR3 region has 14 residues. The CDR3 loop reads CASSLGGVNTEAFF. In nucleotides, the CDR3 is TGTGCCAGCAGCCTTGGAGGGGTGAACACTGAAGCTTTCTTT.

The V gene is TRBV2, the J gene TRBJ2-2; D is possibly TRBD2 (7 bases). CDR3 length: 16 amino acids. Between the trimmed V and J ends, which lost 4 bases and 3 bases, there was a span of 15 bases. CDR1 and CDR2 from the germline V gene are SNHLY and FYNNEI. CDR3 sequence (DNA): TGTGCCAGCAGTGGTACGGGGGGCTTGTACACCGGGGAGCTGTTTTTT. It specifies CASSGTGGLYTGELFF.

V gene TRBV11-2 combines with J gene TRBJ2-7; D remains unclear. The germline V and J ends were trimmed by 3 bases and 0 bases, with 6 bases remaining between them. CDR1 is SGHAT, CDR2 FQNNGV, per germline. CDR3 length: 13 residues. The CDR3 DNA sequence: TGTGCCAGCAGCTTGGGCAGCTCCTACGAGCAGTACTTC. It codes for CASSLGSSYEQYF. The full variable domain, its missing parts supplied by reference TRBV11-2 and TRBJ2-7, is EAGVAQSPRYKIIEKRQSVAFWCNPISGHATLYWYQQILGQGPKLLIQFQNNGVVDDSQLPKDRFSAERLKGVDSTLKIQPAKLEDSAVYLCASSLGSSYEQYFGPGTRLTVT.

This chain links TRBV7-3 with TRBJ2-3; 10 nucleotides agree with TRBD2. This CDR3 is built from 15 residues. The V gene's germline CDR1 is SGHTA and CDR2 FQGTGA. V was clipped by 2 bases and J by 3 bases; unmatched bases: 2. The CDR3 DNA sequence: TGTGCCAGCAGCTTATCAGCGGGAGGGACAGATACGCAGTATTTT. Translating it yields CASSLSAGGTDTQYF.